Detailed here is one T cell receptor (beta chain). This sample stems from a study of T cell responses to AZD1222 COVID-19 vaccine. Clones were sequenced by immunoSEQ multiplex PCR, and TCRdb holds only the in-frame ones, with some missing. Of approximately 64,000 clones listed, around 84% are singletons. The V end lost 2 bases, the J end lost 2 bases, and 9 bases lay between the germline ends. Germline lookup yields CDR1 KGHDR and CDR2 SFDVKD. CDR3 size: 15 residues. Sequenced here: peripheral blood, sampled on day 0 of AZD1222 vaccination. This sequence originates from an adult in good health. The rearrangement links TRBV24-1 to TRBJ1-5; possibly TRBD1 for D (5 bases). CDR3: CATSDSTGGNQPQHF. Written as DNA, the CDR3 is TGTGCCACCAGTGATTCGACGGGGGGCAATCAGCCCCAGCATTTT.